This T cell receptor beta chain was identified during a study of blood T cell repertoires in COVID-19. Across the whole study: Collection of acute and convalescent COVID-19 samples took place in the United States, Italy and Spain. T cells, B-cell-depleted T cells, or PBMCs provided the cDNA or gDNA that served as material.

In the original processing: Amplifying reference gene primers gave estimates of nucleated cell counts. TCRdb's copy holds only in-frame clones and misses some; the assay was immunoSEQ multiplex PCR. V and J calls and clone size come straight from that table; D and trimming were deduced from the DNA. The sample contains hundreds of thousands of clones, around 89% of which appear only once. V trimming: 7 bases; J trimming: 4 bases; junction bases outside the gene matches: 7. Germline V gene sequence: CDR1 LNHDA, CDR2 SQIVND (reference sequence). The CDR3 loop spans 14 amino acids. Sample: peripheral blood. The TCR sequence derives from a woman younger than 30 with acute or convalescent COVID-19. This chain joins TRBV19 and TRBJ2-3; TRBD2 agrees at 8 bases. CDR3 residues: CASTKRGWADTQYF. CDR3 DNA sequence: TGTGCCAGTACGAAGCGGGGGTGGGCAGATACGCAGTATTTT.